This T cell receptor beta chain was found in a study of PD-1 blockade in classical Hodgkin lymphoma. Findings and caveats of the study: Although disease activity or prior therapy may be involved, causes of the repertoire differences remain undefined.

Repertoires were generated with immunoSEQ multiplex PCR, while TCRdb's copy carries only in-frame clones and drops some. The sample holds 70,000 to 85,000 clones; approximately 94% are singletons and the top ten take 8%. Concerning this clone itself: Its antigen is undetermined.

All trial patients relapsed after autologous stem cell transplantation. Per germline, CDR1 GTSNPN and CDR2 SVGIG (reference sequence). V shed 1 base and J 1 base; nucleotides not matched to a gene: 8. CDR3 size: 16 residues. The chain is built from TRBV30 and TRBJ2-7; 9 bases fit TRBD1. The sequences come from peripheral blood mononuclear cells (PBMCs), collected at baseline. The TCR originated in a human donor with classical Hodgkin lymphoma. The CDR3 DNA follows: TGTGCCTGGAGTGACTCATGGGACAGGGCGTCCTACGAGCAGTACTTC. Amino acids: CAWSDSWDRASYEQYF.